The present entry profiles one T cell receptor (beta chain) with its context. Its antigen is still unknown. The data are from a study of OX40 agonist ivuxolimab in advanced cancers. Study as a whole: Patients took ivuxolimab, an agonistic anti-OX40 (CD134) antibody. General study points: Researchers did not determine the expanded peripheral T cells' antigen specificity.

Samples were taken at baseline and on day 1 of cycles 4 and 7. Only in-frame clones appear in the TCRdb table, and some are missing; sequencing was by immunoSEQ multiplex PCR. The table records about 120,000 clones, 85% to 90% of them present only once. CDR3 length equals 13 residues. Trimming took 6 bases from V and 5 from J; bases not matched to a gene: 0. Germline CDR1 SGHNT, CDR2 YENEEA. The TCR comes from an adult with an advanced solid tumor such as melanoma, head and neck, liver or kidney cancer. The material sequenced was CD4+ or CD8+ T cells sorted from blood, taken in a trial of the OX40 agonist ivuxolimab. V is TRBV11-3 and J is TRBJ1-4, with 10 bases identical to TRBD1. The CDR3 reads CASRGQGNEKLFF. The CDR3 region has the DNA TGTGCCAGCAGGGGACAGGGGAATGAAAAACTGTTTTTT. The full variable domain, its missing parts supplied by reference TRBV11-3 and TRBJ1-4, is EAGVVQSPRYKIIEKKQPVAFWCNPISGHNTLYWYLQNLGQGPELLIRYENEEAVDDSQLPKDRFSAERLKGVDSTLKIQPAELGDSAVYLCASRGQGNEKLFFGSGTQLSVL.